This T cell receptor beta chain came from a study of T-cell memory formation after mild COVID-19. General study results and limits: Clones contracting across day 15 to 85 had a balanced CD4/CD8 profile; later expanding clones leaned CD4+. Chiefly within CM and EM were the contracting CD4+ clones; CD8+ ones were within EMRA.

About this clonotype: Antigen specificity is unknown.

CDR3 length equals 13 residues. Germline values: CDR1 SGHDT, CDR2 YYEEEE. Trimming removed 0 bases at V and 4 bases at J, with 8 bases between. MiXCR, applied by TCRdb to the 5' RACE reads, yields one record per CDR3 protein. The sample lists 350,000 to 450,000 distinct CDR3 sequences, approximately 24% occurring once. The V gene is TRBV5-6, the J gene TRBJ2-7; no clear D gene. Input material: PBMCs or a T cell subset sorted from them (not recorded which). This TCR derives from an adult woman who had mild COVID-19 (a few samples of this study predate the infection). Cell type and time point are not known. In DNA, the CDR3 is TGTGCCAGCAGCTTGGTCTCCGAGTACGAGCAGTACTTC. As protein: CASSLVSEYEQYF.